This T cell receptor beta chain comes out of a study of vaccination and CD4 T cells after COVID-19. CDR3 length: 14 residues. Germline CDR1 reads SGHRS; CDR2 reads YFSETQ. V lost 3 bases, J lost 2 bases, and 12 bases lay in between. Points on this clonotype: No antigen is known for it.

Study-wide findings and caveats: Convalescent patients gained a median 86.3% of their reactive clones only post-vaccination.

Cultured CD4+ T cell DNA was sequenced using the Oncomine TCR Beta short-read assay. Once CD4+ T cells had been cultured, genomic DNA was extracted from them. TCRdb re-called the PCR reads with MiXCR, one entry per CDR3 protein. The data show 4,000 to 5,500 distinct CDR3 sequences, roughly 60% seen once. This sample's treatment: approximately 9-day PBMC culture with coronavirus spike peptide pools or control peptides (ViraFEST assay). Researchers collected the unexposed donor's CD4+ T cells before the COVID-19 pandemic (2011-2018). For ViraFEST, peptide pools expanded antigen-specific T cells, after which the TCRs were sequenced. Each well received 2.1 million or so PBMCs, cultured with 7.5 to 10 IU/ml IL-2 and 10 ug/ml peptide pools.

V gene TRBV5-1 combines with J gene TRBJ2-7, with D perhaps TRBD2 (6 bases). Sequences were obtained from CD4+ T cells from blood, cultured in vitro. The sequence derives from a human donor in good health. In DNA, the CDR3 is TGCGCCAGCAGCTGGAGGGACGGTACCTACGAGCAGTACTTC. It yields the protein CASSWRDGTYEQYF.